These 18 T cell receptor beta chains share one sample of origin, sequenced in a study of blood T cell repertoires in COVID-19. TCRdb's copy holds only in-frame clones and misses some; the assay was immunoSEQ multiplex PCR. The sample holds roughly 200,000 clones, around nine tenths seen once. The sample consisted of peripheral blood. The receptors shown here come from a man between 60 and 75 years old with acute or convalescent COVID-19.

The CDR3 DNA is TGTGCCAGCTCACCACAGAAAGCGGGGGGAAACACCATATATTTT. Translated: CASSPQKAGGNTIYF. The V call is TRBV18, the J call TRBJ1-3; D is unclear. CDR1 and CDR2 from the germline V gene are KGHSH and LQKENI. The CDR3 contains 15 residues. The V gene lost 1 base and the J gene lost 4 bases, with 11 bases spanning the gap.

The CDR3 coding sequence is TGTGCCATCCTAAGAGGGCGGGGGGGCGACAATGAGCAGTTCTTC. Residues: CAILRGRGGDNEQFF. The genes are TRBV2 and TRBJ2-1, with 9 bases matching TRBD2. Germline CDR1 and CDR2: SNHLY and FYNNEI. This CDR3 spans 15 amino acids. J was trimmed by 5 bases and V by 10 bases; bases with no gene match: 12. Together with reference TRBV2 and TRBJ2-1, the CDR3 gives the full variable domain: EPEVTQTPSHQVTQMGQEVILRCVPISNHLYFYWYRQILGQKVEFLVSFYNNEISEKSEIFDDQFSVERPDGSNFTLKIRSTKLEDSAMYFCAILRGRGGDNEQFFGPGTRLTVL.

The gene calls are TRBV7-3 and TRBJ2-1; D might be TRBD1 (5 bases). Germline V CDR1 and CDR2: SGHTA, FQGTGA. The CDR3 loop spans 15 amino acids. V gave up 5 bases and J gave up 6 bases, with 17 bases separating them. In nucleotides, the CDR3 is TGTGCCAGCAGCCCTAGGGCAGGGTCTGGCAATGAGCAGTTCTTC. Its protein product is CASSPRAGSGNEQFF.

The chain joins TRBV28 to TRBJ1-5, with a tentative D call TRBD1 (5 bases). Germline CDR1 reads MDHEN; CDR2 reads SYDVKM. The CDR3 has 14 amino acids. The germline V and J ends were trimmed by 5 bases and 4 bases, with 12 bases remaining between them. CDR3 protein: CASSPGGANQPQHF. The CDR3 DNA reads TGTGCCAGCAGTCCGGGGGGAGCAAATCAGCCCCAGCATTTT.

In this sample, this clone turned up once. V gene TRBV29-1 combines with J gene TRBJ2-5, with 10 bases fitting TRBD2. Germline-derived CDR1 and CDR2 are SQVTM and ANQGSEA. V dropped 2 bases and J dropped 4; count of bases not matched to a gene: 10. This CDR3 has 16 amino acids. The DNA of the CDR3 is TGCAGCGTTGAAAAGCCCCTAGCGGGGGAGGGAGAGACCCAGTACTTC. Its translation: CSVEKPLAGEGETQYF.

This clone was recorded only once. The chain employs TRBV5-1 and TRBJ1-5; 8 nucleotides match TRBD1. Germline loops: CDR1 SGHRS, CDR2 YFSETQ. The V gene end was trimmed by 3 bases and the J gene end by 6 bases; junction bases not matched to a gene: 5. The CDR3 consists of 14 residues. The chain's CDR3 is CASSWTGLGQPQHF. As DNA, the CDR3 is TGCGCCAGCAGCTGGACAGGGTTGGGTCAGCCCCAGCATTTT.

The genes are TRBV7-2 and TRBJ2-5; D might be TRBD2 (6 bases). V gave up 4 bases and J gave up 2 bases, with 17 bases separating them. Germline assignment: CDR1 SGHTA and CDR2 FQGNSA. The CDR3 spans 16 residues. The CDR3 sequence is CASSYNGAGLQETQYF. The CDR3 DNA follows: TGTGCCAGCAGCTACAATGGGGCGGGGCTACAAGAGACCCAGTACTTC.

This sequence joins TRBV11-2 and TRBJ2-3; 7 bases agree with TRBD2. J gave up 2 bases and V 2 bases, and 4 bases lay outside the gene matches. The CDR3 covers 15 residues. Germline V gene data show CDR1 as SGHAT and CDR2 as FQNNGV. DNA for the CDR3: TGTGCCAGCAGCTTATGGGGAGGGACCACAGATACGCAGTATTTT. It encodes CASSLWGGTTDTQYF.

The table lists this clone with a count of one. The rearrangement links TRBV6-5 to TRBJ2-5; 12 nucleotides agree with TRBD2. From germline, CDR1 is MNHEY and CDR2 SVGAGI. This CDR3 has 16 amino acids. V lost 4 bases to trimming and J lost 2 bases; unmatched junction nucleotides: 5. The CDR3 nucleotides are TGTGCCAGCAGTTTCTCTAGCGGGGGGGGTCAAGAGACCCAGTACTTC. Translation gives CASSFSSGGGQETQYF.

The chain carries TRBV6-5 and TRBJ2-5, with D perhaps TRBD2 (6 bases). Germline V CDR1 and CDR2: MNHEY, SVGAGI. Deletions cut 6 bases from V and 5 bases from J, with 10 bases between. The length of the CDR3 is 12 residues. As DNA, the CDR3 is TGTGCCAGCAGGGGTGGGGGGGAGACCCAGTACTTC. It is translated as CASRGGGETQYF.

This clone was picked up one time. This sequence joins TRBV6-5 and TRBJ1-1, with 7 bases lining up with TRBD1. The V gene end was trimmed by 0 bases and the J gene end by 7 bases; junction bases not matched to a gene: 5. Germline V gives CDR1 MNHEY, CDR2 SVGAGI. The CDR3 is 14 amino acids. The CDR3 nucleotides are TGTGCCAGCAGTTACTCTGACAGGGTGGGTGAAGCTTTCTTT. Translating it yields CASSYSDRVGEAFF.

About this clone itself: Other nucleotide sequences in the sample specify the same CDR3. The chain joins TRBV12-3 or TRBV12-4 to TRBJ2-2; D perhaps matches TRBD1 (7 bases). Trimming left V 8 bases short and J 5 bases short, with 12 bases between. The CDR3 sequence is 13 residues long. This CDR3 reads CASSPGGTGELFF. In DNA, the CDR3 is TGTGCCAGCTCCCCAGGGGGGACCGGGGAGCTGTTTTTT.

The DNA of the CDR3 is TGTGCCAGCAGTGAAAGGCTAGCGGGGGGTAATGAGCAGTTCTTC. It encodes CASSERLAGGNEQFF. The V and J genes are TRBV6-1 and TRBJ2-1; 11 bases fit TRBD2. This CDR3 has 15 amino acids. The trim removed 2 bases at V and 7 bases at J, leaving 4 bases unmatched. From germline, CDR1 is MNHNS and CDR2 SASEGT.

The CDR3 here is CASSGLAASYEQYF. The CDR3 bases are TGTGCCAGCAGTGGATTAGCGGCCTCCTACGAGCAGTACTTC. This rearrangement joins TRBV2 to TRBJ2-7, with D possibly being TRBD2 (6 bases). The CDR3 length is 14 residues. Trimming removed 4 bases from V and 0 bases from J, with 10 bases in between. Per germline, CDR1 SNHLY and CDR2 FYNNEI. The full variable domain, its missing parts supplied by reference TRBV2 and TRBJ2-7, is EPEVTQTPSHQVTQMGQEVILRCVPISNHLYFYWYRQILGQKVEFLVSFYNNEISEKSEIFDDQFSVERPDGSNFTLKIRSTKLEDSAMYFCASSGLAASYEQYFGPGTRLTVT.

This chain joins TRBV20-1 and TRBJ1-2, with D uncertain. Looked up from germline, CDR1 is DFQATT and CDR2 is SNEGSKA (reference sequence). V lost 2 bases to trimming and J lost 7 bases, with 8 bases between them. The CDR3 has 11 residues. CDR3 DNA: TGCAGTGCTAGACTAGAGGCTGGCTACACCTTC. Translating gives CSARLEAGYTF.

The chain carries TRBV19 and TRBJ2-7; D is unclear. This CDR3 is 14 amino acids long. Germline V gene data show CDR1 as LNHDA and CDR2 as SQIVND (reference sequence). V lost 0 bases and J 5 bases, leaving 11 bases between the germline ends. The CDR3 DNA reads TGTGCCAGTAGTATAGATCCTAGTAACGACGAGCAGTACTTC. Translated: CASSIDPSNDEQYF.

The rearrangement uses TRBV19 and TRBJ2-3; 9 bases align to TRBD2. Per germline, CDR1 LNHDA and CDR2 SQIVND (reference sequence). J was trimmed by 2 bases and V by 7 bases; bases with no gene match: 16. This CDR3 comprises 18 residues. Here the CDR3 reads CASTDRPLTSGYTDTQYF. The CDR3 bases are TGTGCCAGTACCGACCGACCTCTGACTAGCGGCTACACAGATACGCAGTATTTT.

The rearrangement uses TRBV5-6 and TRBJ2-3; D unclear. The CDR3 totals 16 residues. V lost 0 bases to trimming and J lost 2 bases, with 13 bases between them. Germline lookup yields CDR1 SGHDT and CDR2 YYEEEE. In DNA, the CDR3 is TGTGCCAGCAGCTTGGACCGGGTACGGCCCACAGATACGCAGTATTTT. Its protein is CASSLDRVRPTDTQYF.